This T cell receptor (beta chain) was found in a study of identifying expanded T cells in peripheral blood. Study-wide results and caveats: Differentially abundant clones: roughly 1.2 between replicates, 15 to 17 at around 15 days, more than 18 at four.

Sequenced by immunoSEQ multiplex PCR; TCRdb stores in-frame clones only, minus some. The data contain just under 65,000 clones, around 87% of them singletons. The length of the CDR3 is 15 residues. CDR1 and CDR2 (germline): MDHEN, SYDVKM. V was pared by 2 bases and J by 0 bases, with 11 bases between. No infections or other immune events were documented during collection. Details on this clone: Antigen unknown.

Sequences were obtained from blood. The sequence derives from a person between 18 and 75 years old in good health. The rearrangement joins TRBV28 to TRBJ2-7, with D perhaps TRBD1 (5 bases). CDR3 DNA sequence: TGTGCCAGCAGTTTAAGTCAGGGCTTCTCCTACGAGCAGTACTTC. Residues: CASSLSQGFSYEQYF.